This TCR beta chain was documented in a study of T cell responses to AZD1222 COVID-19 vaccine. Regarding the study as a whole: At study baseline, merely more than 5 AZD1222 recipients were seropositive.

The CDR3 consists of 18 residues. Worth noting for this clone: Its cognate antigen is unknown.

Clones were sequenced by immunoSEQ multiplex PCR, and TCRdb holds only the in-frame ones, with some missing. In the table there are roughly 100,000 clones, roughly 93% of which are singletons. This sample comprised peripheral blood, obtained on day 0 of AZD1222 vaccination. This receptor was obtained from an adult in good health. This chain uses TRBV21-1 with TRBJ2-3; the table gives TRBD2 as D, unverified against the DNA. TRBV21-1 is a pseudogene locus. The CDR3 loop is CASSKSTNLTSGTDTQYF. The CDR3 bases are TGTGCCAGCAGCAAATCGACAAATCTTACTAGCGGGACGGATACGCAGTATTTT.